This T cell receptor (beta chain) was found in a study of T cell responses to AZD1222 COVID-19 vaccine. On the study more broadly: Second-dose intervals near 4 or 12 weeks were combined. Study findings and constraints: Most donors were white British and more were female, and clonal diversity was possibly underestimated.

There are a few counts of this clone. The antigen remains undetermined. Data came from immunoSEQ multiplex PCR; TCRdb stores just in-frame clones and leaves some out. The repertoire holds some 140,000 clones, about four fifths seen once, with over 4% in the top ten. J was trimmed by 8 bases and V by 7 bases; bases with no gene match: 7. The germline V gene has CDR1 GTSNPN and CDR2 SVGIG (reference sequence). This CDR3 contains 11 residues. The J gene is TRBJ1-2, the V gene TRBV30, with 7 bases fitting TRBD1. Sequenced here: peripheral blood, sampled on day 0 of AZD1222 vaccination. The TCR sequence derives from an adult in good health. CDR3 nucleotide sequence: TGTGCCTTGACAGGGTTCGGAGGCTACACCTTC. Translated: CALTGFGGYTF.